This note documents a single T cell receptor (beta chain) sequence. Its target is unknown. With 0 bases removed from V and 4 bases from J, the gap between germline ends came to 15 bases. This CDR3 is built from 16 residues. Germline V lookup: CDR1 SGHVS, CDR2 FNYEAQ. The data derive from a study of T cell repertoires in cytomegalovirus infection. Study in general: Public TCR beta signatures provided an indication of both CMV infection and a matching HLA type.

Study-wide results and caveats: Carriers of CMV and the relevant HLA type were discriminated by public TCR beta frequency. There were HLA-C-restricted CMV-specific TCR beta clonotypes dominating the ex vivo response.

MiXCR was run by TCRdb on the reads, yielding one entry per CDR3 protein. The sample includes about 190,000 distinct CDR3 sequences, approximately 30% of them seen just once. Sequencing was done on a sample of PBMCs. The chain combines TRBV7-6 with TRBJ2-5; a possible D gene is TRBD2 (6 bases). This sequence originates from a human donor in good health (CMV status not recorded). Some clones in this sample may be carry-over from other donors' samples. CDR3 sequence: CASSLASIRGGETQYF. Here the CDR3 DNA reads TGTGCCAGCAGCTTAGCGTCTATACGGGGAGGAGAGACCCAGTACTTC. The full variable domain, rest sourced from reference TRBV7-6 and TRBJ2-5, is GAGVSQSPRYKVTKRGQDVALRCDPISGHVSLYWYRQALGQGPEFLTYFNYEAQQDKSGLPNDRFSAERPEGSISTLTIQRTEQRDSAMYRCASSLASIRGGETQYFGPGTRLLVL.